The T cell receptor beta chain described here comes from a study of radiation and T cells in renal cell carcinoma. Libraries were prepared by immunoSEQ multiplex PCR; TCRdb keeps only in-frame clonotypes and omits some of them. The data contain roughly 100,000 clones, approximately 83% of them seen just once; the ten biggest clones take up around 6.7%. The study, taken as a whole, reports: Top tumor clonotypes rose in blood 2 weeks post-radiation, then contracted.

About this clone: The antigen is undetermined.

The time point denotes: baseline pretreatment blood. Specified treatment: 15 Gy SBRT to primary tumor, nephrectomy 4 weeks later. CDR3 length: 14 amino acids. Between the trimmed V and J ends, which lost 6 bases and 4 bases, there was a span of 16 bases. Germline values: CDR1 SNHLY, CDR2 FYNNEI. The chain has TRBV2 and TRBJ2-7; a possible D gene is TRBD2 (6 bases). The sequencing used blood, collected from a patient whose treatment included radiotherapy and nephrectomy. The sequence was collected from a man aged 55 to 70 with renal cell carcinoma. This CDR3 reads CASSSPGGRYEQYF. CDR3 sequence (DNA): TGTGCCAGCAGCAGCCCCGGGGGTAGGTACGAGCAGTACTTC. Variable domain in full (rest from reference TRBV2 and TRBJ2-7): EPEVTQTPSHQVTQMGQEVILRCVPISNHLYFYWYRQILGQKVEFLVSFYNNEISEKSEIFDDQFSVERPDGSNFTLKIRSTKLEDSAMYFCASSSPGGRYEQYFGPGTRLTVT.